These T cell receptor beta chains were read from a single sample in a study of blood T cell repertoires in COVID-19. Method: immunoSEQ multiplex PCR; TCRdb's copy keeps in-frame clones and lacks some. The repertoire consists of 90,000 to 110,000 clones, with 81% occurring once and the leading ten covering 9.4%. Material for sequencing was peripheral blood. The receptors were gathered from a woman in her seventies with acute or convalescent COVID-19. Each CDR3 is given with its conserved first and last residue. A D gene is named only where the DNA matches it firmly. Clone size is shown for a subset of rows, as once, few, many or a class of expanded clone.

V: TRBV5-8
D: NA
J: TRBJ1-2
size: NA
DNA: TGTGCCAGCAGCTTGGATCTGGGGCGAGGTAGCGGCTACACCTTC
CDR3: CASSLDLGRGSGYTF

V: TRBV18
D: NA
J: TRBJ1-6
size: few
DNA: TGTGCCAGCTCACCACGAGAATCCAATTCACCCCTCCACTTT
CDR3: CASSPRESNSPLHF

V: TRBV28
D: TRBD1
J: TRBJ2-2
size: NA
DNA: TGTGCCAGCAGTTTGGGAAGGGGGCAGGTTTACACCGGGGAGCTGTTTTTT
CDR3: CASSLGRGQVYTGELFF

V: TRBV19
D: TRBD1
J: TRBJ2-7
size: NA
DNA: TGTGCCAGTAGTATAAGGTGGTCGACAGGGGGAGTCTCCTACGAGCAGTACTTC
CDR3: CASSIRWSTGGVSYEQYF

V: TRBV4-3
D: TRBD1
J: TRBJ2-1
size: medium-sized
DNA: TGCGCCAGCAGCCAAGAACGAGGGACAGGGGGCCGGGAGCAGTTCTTC
CDR3: CASSQERGTGGREQFF

V: TRBV20-1
D: NA
J: TRBJ2-7
size: NA
DNA: TGCAGTGCTAGTGGGGGGCTAGCGGTAAGCTCCTACGAGCAGTACTTC
CDR3: CSASGGLAVSSYEQYF

V: TRBV15
D: NA
J: TRBJ1-1
size: NA
DNA: TGTGCCACCAGGGGTGGGGGGACTGAAGCTTTCTTT
CDR3: CATRGGGTEAFF

V: TRBV6-2/TRBV6-3
D: NA
J: TRBJ1-2
size: NA
DNA: TGTGCCAGCAGTTACCTCCGGGACACCGAACACTACACCTTC
CDR3: CASSYLRDTEHYTF

V: TRBV5-1
D: NA
J: TRBJ1-3
size: NA
DNA: TGCGCCAGCAGCTTGGGAGACATCTTCAGCTCTGGAAACACCATATATTTT
CDR3: CASSLGDIFSSGNTIYF

V: TRBV18
D: NA
J: TRBJ2-1
size: NA
DNA: TGTGCCAGCTCACGGGAGTCGGGGAACTACAATGAGCAGTTCTTC
CDR3: CASSRESGNYNEQFF

V: TRBV2
D: NA
J: TRBJ1-1
size: once
DNA: TGTGCCAGCGGCAAAGAACAGGCGCCTGAAGCTTTCTTT
CDR3: CASGKEQAPEAFF

V: TRBV24-1
D: NA
J: TRBJ1-2
size: NA
DNA: TGTGCCACCAGTGACCTTTCACTTAACTATGGCTACACCTTC
CDR3: CATSDLSLNYGYTF

V: TRBV7-9
D: NA
J: TRBJ1-3
size: few
DNA: TGTGCCAGCAGCCCACAATCAGGTTCCGGGGCTGGAAACACCATATATTTT
CDR3: CASSPQSGSGAGNTIYF

V: TRBV30
D: NA
J: TRBJ2-5
size: NA
DNA: TGTGCCTGGAGTGTGAGTGAGACCCAGTACTTC
CDR3: CAWSVSETQYF

V: TRBV7-2
D: TRBD2
J: TRBJ2-5
size: once
DNA: TGTGCCAGCAGCCTCGCCCGCATCTTGAGCGGGAGGTACGAGACCCAGTACTTC
CDR3: CASSLARILSGRYETQYF

V: TRBV7-6
D: TRBD1
J: TRBJ2-7
size: NA
DNA: TGTGCCAGCAGCCAAGAAGAGGGGGCGAGGGTGCAGTACTTC
CDR3: CASSQEEGARVQYF

V: TRBV9
D: NA
J: TRBJ1-3
size: NA
DNA: TGTGCCAGCAGCACCCATTCCGGGGGGGCTAGAGGAAACACCATATATTTT
CDR3: CASSTHSGGARGNTIYF

V: TRBV7-8
D: NA
J: TRBJ1-5
size: NA
DNA: TGTGCCAGCAGCTTAGGGGCCGGGGGGAGCAATCAGCCCCAGCATTTT
CDR3: CASSLGAGGSNQPQHF

V: TRBV19
D: NA
J: TRBJ1-1
size: NA
DNA: TGTGCCAGTAGTATCGGGGGGGTGAGCACTGAAGCTTTCTTT
CDR3: CASSIGGVSTEAFF

V: TRBV12-3/TRBV12-4
D: NA
J: TRBJ2-1
size: NA
DNA: TGTGCCAGCAGTTGGAGCTTTTACAATGAGCAGTTCTTC
CDR3: CASSWSFYNEQFF

V: TRBV18
D: NA
J: TRBJ1-2
size: NA
DNA: TGTGCCAGCTCACCAATGACGGGGAATAACTATGGCTACACCTTC
CDR3: CASSPMTGNNYGYTF

V: TRBV27
D: NA
J: TRBJ1-1
size: once
DNA: TGTGCCAGCAGTTCGACTGCGGCCCAGAACACTGAAGCTTTCTTT
CDR3: CASSSTAAQNTEAFF

V: TRBV7-2
D: NA
J: TRBJ2-3
size: once
DNA: TGTGCCAGCAGCTTAGACGGGAGAGATACAGATACGCAGTATTTT
CDR3: CASSLDGRDTDTQYF

V: TRBV30
D: NA
J: TRBJ1-6
size: NA
DNA: TGTGCCTGGAGTGCATCCGGGACACTTCTCCACTTT
CDR3: CAWSASGTLLHF

V: TRBV5-6
D: NA
J: TRBJ1-2
size: NA
DNA: TGTGCCAGCAGCTCTGGCGGAATATATGGCTACACCTTC
CDR3: CASSSGGIYGYTF

V: TRBV12-3/TRBV12-4
D: NA
J: TRBJ2-2
size: NA
DNA: TGTGCCAGCAGTGTCGCACGGACCGGGGAGCTGTTTTTT
CDR3: CASSVARTGELFF

V: TRBV5-5
D: TRBD1
J: TRBJ1-5
size: NA
DNA: TGTGCCAGCAGCACCGGGGACAGGGGCTACAATCAGCCCCAGCATTTT
CDR3: CASSTGDRGYNQPQHF

V: TRBV28
D: TRBD2
J: TRBJ2-2
size: NA
DNA: TGTGCCAGCAGTCAAGCGGGAGTCTTCCCCGGGGAGCTGTTTTTT
CDR3: CASSQAGVFPGELFF

V: TRBV3-1/TRBV3-2
D: TRBD1
J: TRBJ1-5
size: NA
DNA: TGTGCCAGCAGCCAAATTCAGGGGGTTAATCAGCCCCAGCATTTT
CDR3: CASSQIQGVNQPQHF

V: TRBV29-1
D: NA
J: TRBJ1-2
size: NA
DNA: TGCAGCGTTGAACCCGACACAAACTATGGCTACACCTTC
CDR3: CSVEPDTNYGYTF

V: TRBV7-2
D: NA
J: TRBJ2-3
size: NA
DNA: TGTGCCAGCAGCCCGAACTGGGGCTCAGATACGCAGTATTTT
CDR3: CASSPNWGSDTQYF

V: TRBV29-1
D: TRBD1
J: TRBJ1-1
size: NA
DNA: TGCAGCGCCGACAGGGGTAACACTGAAGCTTTCTTT
CDR3: CSADRGNTEAFF

V: TRBV6-2/TRBV6-3
D: NA
J: TRBJ2-7
size: NA
DNA: TGTGCCAGCAGTTACTCGAGTAAAGGACAGCGCTTTTCCTACGAGCAGTACTTC
CDR3: CASSYSSKGQRFSYEQYF

V: TRBV12-3/TRBV12-4
D: NA
J: TRBJ1-5
size: NA
DNA: TGTGCCAGCAGTTTAGTCAGGGATCAGCCCCAGCATTTT
CDR3: CASSLVRDQPQHF

V: TRBV6-1
D: TRBD1
J: TRBJ1-6
size: NA
DNA: TGTGCCAGCAGTGATTTAAGACAGGGGCTTTCACCCCTCCACTTT
CDR3: CASSDLRQGLSPLHF

V: TRBV4-1
D: TRBD1
J: TRBJ2-7
size: NA
DNA: TGCGCCAGCAGCCAAGTCGATTTTATAGGACAGGGGGCCTACGAGCAGTACTTC
CDR3: CASSQVDFIGQGAYEQYF

V: TRBV6-1
D: TRBD2
J: TRBJ2-3
size: NA
DNA: TGTGCCAGCAGTGCGAGGACTAGCGGGAGAGCAGATACGCAGTATTTT
CDR3: CASSARTSGRADTQYF

V: TRBV7-9
D: NA
J: TRBJ2-2
size: NA
DNA: TGTGCCAGCAGCCCTAATGAGAACACCGGGGAGCTGTTTTTT
CDR3: CASSPNENTGELFF